The rows below give T cell receptor beta chains drawn from one sample of a study of OX40 agonist ivuxolimab in advanced cancers. Clones were read by immunoSEQ multiplex PCR, and TCRdb kept only the in-frame ones, dropping some. The data hold roughly 70,000 clones, with over 80% observed a single time. The sequenced sample was CD4+ or CD8+ T cells sorted from blood, obtained in a trial of the OX40 agonist ivuxolimab. These TCRs come from an adult with an advanced solid tumor such as melanoma, head and neck, liver or kidney cancer. Each CDR3 is given without its conserved first and last residue. Size is omitted from some rows. Given values are once, few, many or a class for expanded clones.

NA,TRBV27,ASSLFLAGGPQQY
NA,TRBV9,ASSEIQQGRAGEYGYT
NA,TRBV5-1,ASSLVGTGGVTDTQY
NA,TRBV27,ASSQYEQY
NA,TRBV10-3,AVSEGTDLNYGYT
NA,TRBV5-8,ASSRGQSNTEAF
NA,TRBV6-1,ASSEGLYEQY
few,TRBV19,ASSIVGQGRSGANVLT
few,TRBV5-1,ASSEGLANYNEQF
NA,TRBV6-1,ASSEGGSGQETQY
once,TRBV11-2,ASSALLASNEQF
NA,TRBV10-3,ATSLTSEPKNEQF
NA,TRBV10-1,ASSESGRGNTIY
once,TRBV6-1,ASRPALGGNQPQH
NA,TRBV6-5,ASTETGGVYGYT
NA,TRBV21-1,ASSKEYLAGVGELF
NA,TRBV10-2,ASSLGLAFTYEQY
NA,TRBV18,ASSLTGTGAPESGNTIY
NA,TRBV7-3,ASSLSGGQGTDTQY
NA,TRBV5-4,ASSSPRLSTDTQY
NA,TRBV18,ASSLTSSTDTQY
NA,TRBV6-6,ASRAGTYGYT
NA,TRBV9,ASSAAGTANTEAF
NA,TRBV7-6,ASSYSRDGTTAF
NA,TRBV4-1,ASSQDYATVKNIQETQY
NA,TRBV7-8,ASSLRTSGEQY
NA,TRBV10-3,AISESKDQPQH
NA,TRBV27,ASSLRAGRNEKLF
once,TRBV5-4,AIPRGGNEQF
NA,TRBV2,ASGREQY
NA,TRBV27,ASSEWSNQPQH
NA,TRBV19,ASSRQGGTEAF
NA,TRBV29-1,SVRYSSNQPQH
NA,TRBV28,ASSLTGPLH
NA,TRBV7-8,ASSLVAGNTEAF
NA,TRBV5-1,ASSAGLAGSYEQY
NA,TRBV30,AWSLGGAGQPQH
NA,TRBV25-1,ASKGAGGQETQY
NA,TRBV27,ASSLTGYYGYT
NA,TRBV19,ASSLGSRWGLPNTGELF
NA,TRBV7-9,ASSRFVYEQY
NA,TRBV6-1,ASSEDGRRAIY
NA,TRBV10-2,ASGQRESSYEQY
NA,TRBV25-1,ASSAGTGNSPLH
NA,TRBV18,ASSPGSGGNQPQH
NA,TRBV7-3,ASSLGTGFSGNTIY
NA,TRBV28,ASSLDRYMRTEAF
NA,TRBV5-6,ASNSLGASGNTIY
NA,TRBV7-9,ASSSRGQTNTEAF
NA,TRBV14,ASSQGVMGYT
once,TRBV27,ASGPLGGRSQPQH
NA,TRBV19,ASSSTSGWANEKLF
NA,TRBV6-5,ASSEFRSSPQH